This T cell receptor beta chain was profiled in a study of T-cell memory formation after mild COVID-19. Worth noting for this clonotype: No antigen is known for it.

Germline-derived CDR1 and CDR2 are MNHEY and SVGAGI. This CDR3 has 17 residues. V lost 0 bases to trimming and J lost 0 bases, with 12 bases between them. 5'RACE primed at constant segments yielded TCR alpha and TCR beta cDNA libraries bearing sample barcodes and UMIs. Using its own MiXCR run on the 5' RACE reads, TCRdb lists one record per CDR3 protein. The sample includes hundreds of thousands of distinct CDR3 sequences, approximately 21% seen only once; the top ten take about 8.7%. Study observations and caveats: CD4/CD8 balance characterized clones contracting day 15 to 85, and CD4+ skew characterized later expanders. Whether day 37 second-wave clones are SARS-CoV-2-specific was not confirmed.

The sequence came from an adult woman who had mild COVID-19 (a few samples of this study predate the infection). Cell type and time point are not known. The sample taken for sequencing was PBMCs or a T cell subset sorted from them (not recorded which). The rearrangement uses TRBV6-5 and TRBJ1-3; no clear D gene. In DNA, the CDR3 is TGTGCCAGCAGTTACTCGTCGGGCGTTTACTCTGGAAACACCATATATTTT. It specifies CASSYSSGVYSGNTIYF.